These 27 T cell receptor beta chains originate from one sample sequenced in a study of cytomegalovirus exposure and HLA in healthy donors. PCR involved 60 Vbeta and 13 Jbeta primers. Clones were sequenced by immunoSEQ multiplex PCR, and TCRdb holds only the in-frame ones, with some missing. The table lists about 120,000 clones, 17% of them singletons. Sequencing was done on a sample of PBMCs. The receptor source for this set is a female donor in good health and CMV-seropositive.

V gene TRBV6-1 combines with J gene TRBJ1-5; TRBD1 matches 9 bases. Unmatched junction bases numbered 7, after V lost 2 bases and J lost 8 bases. Germline values: CDR1 MNHNS, CDR2 SASEGT. CDR3 length equals 15 residues. CDR3: CASSEYWGQGKPQHF. The CDR3 DNA sequence: TGTGCCAGCAGTGAATATTGGGGACAGGGTAAGCCCCAGCATTTT.

In this sample, this clone turned up a few times. The chain recombines TRBV28 with TRBJ1-3, with 7 bases that match TRBD1. The CDR3 loop spans 12 amino acids. From germline, CDR1 is MDHEN and CDR2 SYDVKM. Germline trimming cut 3 bases from V and 16 bases from J; bases unmatched to any gene: 9. CDR3 coding DNA: TGTGCCAGCAGTTTTAGACAGGGTAACGTGTATTTT. Residues: CASSFRQGNVYF.

There are a few counts of this clone. The chain has TRBV5-4 and TRBJ1-2; D perhaps matches TRBD1 (6 bases). The CDR3 is 15 residues long. Trimming removed 4 bases at V and 5 bases at J, with 18 bases between. Germline V CDR1 and CDR2: SGHNT, YYREEE (reference sequence). Here the CDR3 DNA reads TGTGCCAGCAGCGGACCGACAGGCTTTGGATATGGCTACACCTTC. As protein: CASSGPTGFGYGYTF.

This clone has a handful of counts. The chain employs TRBV19 and TRBJ2-7; D is possibly TRBD1 (5 bases). V was cut by 1 base and J by 0 bases, with 10 bases left in between. The germline CDR1 and CDR2 sequences are LNHDA and SQIVND (reference sequence). The CDR3 extends over 15 amino acids. The CDR3 loop is CASSIARVSSYEQYF. The CDR3 region has the DNA TGTGCCAGTAGTATAGCCAGGGTATCCTCCTACGAGCAGTACTTC.

To note about this clone: At one boundary the junction diverges from the germline segment, which might be a read error. The gene calls are TRBV9 and TRBJ1-1; no definite D call. The CDR3 totals 14 residues. Germline CDR1 and CDR2: SGDLS and YYNGEE. In DNA, the CDR3 is TGTGCCAGCAGCGTAGTTGGGCAGAACCCTGAAGCTTTCTTT. Translation gives CASSVVGQNPEAFF. The complete variable domain, with remaining parts taken from reference TRBV9 and TRBJ1-1, reads DSGVTQTPKHLITATGQRVTLRCSPRSGDLSVYWYQQSLDQGLQFLIQYYNGEERAKGNILERFSAQQFPDLHSELNLSSLELGDSALYFCASSVVGQNPEAFFGQGTRLTVV.

The rearrangement joins TRBV5-1 to TRBJ2-7; possible D gene TRBD2, 5 bases. CDR3 length: 16 residues. CDR1 is SGHRS, CDR2 YFSETQ, per germline. The germline V and J ends were trimmed by 4 bases and 0 bases, with 17 bases remaining between them. The CDR3 DNA follows: TGCGCCAGCAGCCCGGAGGCCTATAAGAGCTCCTACGAGCAGTACTTC. It yields the protein CASSPEAYKSSYEQYF.

The V gene is TRBV28, the J gene TRBJ1-1, with TRBD1 as a possible D gene (5 bases). The CDR3 spans 11 residues. Germline CDR1 MDHEN, CDR2 SYDVKM. Trimming left V 3 bases short and J 8 bases short, with 7 bases between. The CDR3 loop reads CASSLNREAFF. DNA for the CDR3: TGTGCCAGCAGTTTGAACAGGGAAGCTTTCTTT.

The gene calls are TRBV5-1 and TRBJ2-3; 7 bases match TRBD1. The V gene end was trimmed by 4 bases and the J gene end by 4 bases; junction bases not matched to a gene: 3. This CDR3 is built from 13 residues. Germline V gene data show CDR1 as SGHRS and CDR2 as YFSETQ. The CDR3 is CASSTQGSDTQYF. DNA of the CDR3: TGCGCCAGCAGCACACAGGGGTCAGATACGCAGTATTTT.

The rearrangement links TRBV2 to TRBJ2-2, with 8 positions matching TRBD2. The germline gives CDR1 SNHLY, CDR2 FYNNEI. J lost 3 bases, V lost 7 bases, and 13 bases had no gene match. CDR3 length equals 17 residues. The CDR3 nucleotides read TGTGCCAGCATTCCCCTGTTCGGGACTAGTGACACCGGGGAGCTGTTTTTT. Translation: CASIPLFGTSDTGELFF.

This clone was picked up a small number of times. The rearrangement uses TRBV4-3 and TRBJ1-2; possibly TRBD1 for D (5 bases). V lost 0 bases and J lost 6, with 11 bases in between. Germline V CDR1 and CDR2: LGHNA, YSLEER. The CDR3 is 14 residues long. CDR3 coding DNA: TGCGCCAGCAGCCAAGATCCGGGGGTCCATGGCTACACCTTC. The encoded protein is CASSQDPGVHGYTF.

This clone was counted a few times. V and J are TRBV6-5 and TRBJ2-4; 9 bases agree with TRBD2. The germline V gene has CDR1 MNHEY and CDR2 SVGAGI. V trimming: 6 bases; J trimming: 6 bases; junction bases outside the gene matches: 9. The CDR3 has 15 amino acids. The DNA of the CDR3 is TGTGCCAGCAGAGTCGCGGGGGGGGCTGGAAACATTCAGTACTTC. It is translated as CASRVAGGAGNIQYF.

The table lists this clone with a few counts. The chain carries TRBV6-5 and TRBJ2-7; D not certain. V lost 0 bases and J 9 bases, leaving 9 bases between the germline ends. The CDR3 sequence is 12 residues long. The V gene's germline CDR1 is MNHEY and CDR2 SVGAGI. CDR3 DNA sequence: TGTGCCAGCAGTTACTCCCCTGGGCTGCAGTACTTC. Translated, it gives CASSYSPGLQYF.

The chain employs TRBV11-2 and TRBJ1-2; possibly TRBD1 for D (6 bases). V was shortened by 1 base and J by 4 bases, with 19 bases between the two germline ends. Germline V gives CDR1 SGHAT, CDR2 FQNNGV. The CDR3 contains 17 residues. The CDR3 DNA reads as TGTGCCAGCAGCTTAGGGGTTTCTCCGGGACAAGTCTATGGCTACACCTTC. Protein product: CASSLGVSPGQVYGYTF. Together with reference TRBV11-2 and TRBJ1-2, the CDR3 gives the full variable domain: EAGVAQSPRYKIIEKRQSVAFWCNPISGHATLYWYQQILGQGPKLLIQFQNNGVVDDSQLPKDRFSAERLKGVDSTLKIQPAKLEDSAVYLCASSLGVSPGQVYGYTFGSGTRLTVV.

This chain links TRBV5-1 with TRBJ2-7; 7 nucleotides align to TRBD1. With 4 bases clipped from V and 0 bases from J, the junction kept 4 bases outside the gene matches. Germline V gene data show CDR1 as SGHRS and CDR2 as YFSETQ. The CDR3 has 14 residues. CDR3 sequence reads: CASSLTGSSYEQYF. In DNA, the CDR3 is TGCGCCAGCAGCCTGACAGGGAGCTCCTACGAGCAGTACTTC.

This clone turned up a few times. The chain combines TRBV2 with TRBJ1-2; D possibly corresponds to TRBD1 (5 bases). This CDR3 region has 15 residues. CDR1 SNHLY and CDR2 FYNNEI come from the germline V gene. Between the trimmed V and J ends, which lost 4 bases and 0 bases, there was a span of 12 bases. The CDR3 DNA reads as TGTGCCAGCAGTGCCCTGGGGGGACCTAACTATGGCTACACCTTC. Translated, it gives CASSALGGPNYGYTF.

This sequence joins TRBV5-1 and TRBJ2-1; D call uncertain. The CDR3 is made up of 13 amino acids. The ends were cut back, 2 bases at V and 3 bases at J, with 6 bases in the middle. From germline, CDR1 is SGHRS and CDR2 YFSETQ. The CDR3 DNA follows: TGCGCCAGCAGCTTACCGGGCTACAATGAGCAGTTCTTC. This gives the protein CASSLPGYNEQFF.

The V gene is TRBV4-3, the J gene TRBJ1-2; D is perhaps TRBD1 (5 bases). Trimming removed 1 base from V and 7 bases from J, with 22 bases in between. Per the germline V gene, CDR1 is LGHNA and CDR2 is YSLEER. The CDR3 extends over 17 amino acids. In DNA form, the CDR3 reads TGCGCCAGCAGCCAAGTCTCATTTGCCAGGGCTCCCCGTGGCTACACCTTC. Amino acids: CASSQVSFARAPRGYTF.

The rearrangement links TRBV4-2 to TRBJ2-5; 13 bases fit TRBD2. The trim removed 4 bases at V and 1 base at J, leaving 3 bases unmatched. The CDR3 runs 16 residues. Germline V lookup: CDR1 LGHNA, CDR2 YNFKEQ. This CDR3 is CASSPRLAGGQETQYF. CDR3 in DNA: TGTGCCAGCAGCCCTAGACTAGCGGGGGGCCAAGAGACCCAGTACTTC.

The CDR3 DNA sequence: TGCGCCAGCAGTCTGCTAGAGGGCCAAGGAGAGCAGTACTTC. This gives the protein CASSLLEGQGEQYF. This rearrangement joins TRBV5-1 to TRBJ2-7; D may be TRBD2 (5 bases). Germline V gives CDR1 SGHRS, CDR2 YFSETQ. The CDR3 contains 14 residues. The V gene lost 5 bases and the J gene lost 7 bases, with 19 bases spanning the gap.

The chain uses TRBV7-2 and TRBJ1-6, with unresolved D. The length of the CDR3 is 14 residues. Between the trimmed V and J ends, which lost 1 base and 6 bases, there was a span of 7 bases. Germline CDR1 is SGHTA and CDR2 is FQGNSA. Here the CDR3 DNA reads TGTGCCAGCAGCTTAGGGCAGTCTAATTCACCCCTCCACTTT. Its translation is CASSLGQSNSPLHF.

The chain joins TRBV21-1 to TRBJ2-5; TRBD1 was called by the table and not checked on the DNA. TRBV21-1 is a documented pseudogene. CDR3 length: 16 residues. This CDR3 is CASSNPRGRSRETQYF. CDR3 nucleotide sequence: TGTGCCAGCAGCAACCCCAGGGGGCGCTCTCGAGAGACCCAGTACTTC.

This clone was picked up a small number of times. This same CDR3 is encoded by further DNA sequences in the sample. The chain couples TRBV15 to TRBJ2-2; D gene unclear. This CDR3 has 15 residues. CDR1 and CDR2 (germline): LNHNV, YYDKDF (reference sequence). With 5 bases removed from V and 5 bases from J, the gap between germline ends came to 15 bases. This CDR3 is CATSPLSMWTGELFF. In DNA form, the CDR3 reads TGTGCCACCAGCCCACTTAGTATGTGGACCGGGGAGCTGTTTTTT. The whole variable domain, remainder taken from reference TRBV15 and TRBJ2-2, is DAMVIQNPRYQVTQFGKPVTLSCSQTLNHNVMYWYQQKSSQAPKLLFHYYDKDFNNEADTPDNFQSRRPNTSFCFLDIRSPGLGDTAMYLCATSPLSMWTGELFFGEGSRLTVL.

This sequence joins TRBV6-4 and TRBJ2-1, with 7 bases fitting TRBD1. The V and J ends lost 5 bases and 7 bases, in that order; junction bases with no gene match: 8. This CDR3 region has 14 residues. Germline V gene sequence: CDR1 MRHNA, CDR2 SNTAGT. CDR3 in amino acids: CASSKTGQFNEQFF. The CDR3 coding sequence is TGTGCCAGCAGTAAAACGGGACAGTTTAATGAGCAGTTCTTC.

This clone was observed a few times. The gene calls are TRBV6-4 and TRBJ1-1; D uncertain. V was shortened by 3 bases and J by 3 bases, with 8 bases between the two germline ends. This CDR3 has 13 residues. Germline V gene lookup returns CDR1 MRHNA and CDR2 SNTAGT. CDR3 coding DNA: TGTGCCAGCAGTGAGGGCAGAGACACTGAAGCTTTCTTT. It specifies CASSEGRDTEAFF.

The chain combines TRBV19 with TRBJ2-3, with TRBD1 matching over 10 bases. This CDR3 is 16 amino acids long. The V segment lost 7 bases and the J segment 4 bases; nucleotides outside the gene matches: 11. Germline values: CDR1 LNHDA, CDR2 SQIVND (reference sequence). Here the CDR3 reads CASKELGTGAPDTQYF. The CDR3 DNA reads as TGTGCCAGTAAGGAATTGGGGACAGGGGCGCCAGATACGCAGTATTTT.

In this sample, this clone turned up a few times. The gene calls are TRBV5-5 and TRBJ1-5; 9 nucleotides line up with TRBD1. The CDR3 has 16 residues. Germline-derived CDR1 and CDR2 are SGHKS and YYEKEE (reference sequence). The V gene end was trimmed by 4 bases and the J gene end by 3 bases; junction bases not matched to a gene: 8. The CDR3 DNA sequence: TGTGCCAGCAGCATTGGGACAGGGAGCCACAATCAGCCCCAGCATTTT. Amino acids: CASSIGTGSHNQPQHF.

V is TRBV4-3 and J is TRBJ2-1; a weak D match, TRBD1 (5 bases). V lost 2 bases and J 4 bases, leaving 12 bases between the germline ends. The CDR3 totals 15 residues. The germline CDR1 and CDR2 sequences are LGHNA and YSLEER. The CDR3 reads CASSQLTGRYNEQFF. In DNA, the CDR3 is TGCGCCAGCAGCCAATTAACAGGCCGGTACAATGAGCAGTTCTTC.